The 6 T cell receptor beta chains below all came from one sample that was sequenced in a study of T cells after yellow fever vaccination. TCRdb re-called the 5' RACE reads through MiXCR, storing one row per CDR3 protein. Of about 320,000 distinct CDR3 sequences detected, roughly 7% appear once; the ten largest clones hold 15% to 20%. Here the sequenced sample was PBMCs, taken 45 days after the first yellow fever vaccination. The receptors were gathered from a man aged 18 to 29 who received the YFV17D yellow fever vaccine.

This clonotype was counted only a few times. This chain joins TRBV10-3 and TRBJ2-7; no firm D call. Germline V lookup: CDR1 ENHRY, CDR2 SYGVKD. V gave up 0 bases and J gave up 8 bases, with 8 bases separating them. The CDR3 contains 12 residues. CDR3 amino acids: CAISESSEKQYF. Here the CDR3 DNA reads TGTGCCATCAGTGAGTCGAGCGAGAAGCAGTACTTC.

This clonotype was found a few times. The chain recombines TRBV4-2 with TRBJ1-2; TRBD1 agrees at 8 bases. Trimming took 0 bases from V and 7 from J; bases not matched to a gene: 7. The CDR3 totals 15 residues. Per germline, CDR1 LGHNA and CDR2 YNFKEQ. The CDR3, as DNA: TGTGCCAGCAGCCAAGAGGTCAGGACAGGGCTTGGCTACACCTTC. Protein: CASSQEVRTGLGYTF.

The V and J genes are TRBV20-1 and TRBJ2-1, with D possibly matching TRBD2 (6 bases). CDR3 length: 16 amino acids. V lost 1 base and J 0 bases, leaving 13 bases between the germline ends. The germline gives CDR1 DFQATT, CDR2 SNEGSKA (reference sequence). The CDR3 DNA follows: TGCAGTGCTAGAGCTCCGGGAGAGTTCTCCTACAATGAGCAGTTCTTC. It yields the protein CSARAPGEFSYNEQFF.

This clonotype was seen repeatedly, ten times or more. The V gene is TRBV4-3, the J gene TRBJ2-5; 7 positions match TRBD1. Germline CDR1 reads LGHNA; CDR2 reads YSLEER. CDR3 size: 17 residues. V trimming: 0 bases; J trimming: 4 bases; junction bases outside the gene matches: 11. The CDR3 DNA is TGCGCCAGCAGCCAAGATCCGGCAGGGGGTATTTCAGAGACCCAGTACTTC. It codes for CASSQDPAGGISETQYF.

This clonotype was observed at least ten times. The V call is TRBV20-1, the J call TRBJ1-1; tentative D call: TRBD1 (5 bases). The V end was cut by 2 bases, the J end by 2 bases, with 18 bases between. The CDR3 has 16 residues. Germline V gene sequence: CDR1 DFQATT, CDR2 SNEGSKA (reference sequence). The CDR3 DNA reads TGCAGTGCTAGACTCCCCTTGACAGATCTCAACACTGAAGCTTTCTTT. It is translated as CSARLPLTDLNTEAFF.

This clonotype occurred a few times. This chain links TRBV12-3 or TRBV12-4 with TRBJ1-1, with D perhaps matching TRBD1 (6 bases). The CDR3 extends over 16 amino acids. Between the trimmed V and J ends, which lost 7 bases and 0 bases, there was a span of 18 bases. The CDR3 loop reads CASIYRGGPMNTEAFF. CDR3 DNA: TGTGCCAGCATCTATCGCGGGGGCCCGATGAACACTGAAGCTTTCTTT.